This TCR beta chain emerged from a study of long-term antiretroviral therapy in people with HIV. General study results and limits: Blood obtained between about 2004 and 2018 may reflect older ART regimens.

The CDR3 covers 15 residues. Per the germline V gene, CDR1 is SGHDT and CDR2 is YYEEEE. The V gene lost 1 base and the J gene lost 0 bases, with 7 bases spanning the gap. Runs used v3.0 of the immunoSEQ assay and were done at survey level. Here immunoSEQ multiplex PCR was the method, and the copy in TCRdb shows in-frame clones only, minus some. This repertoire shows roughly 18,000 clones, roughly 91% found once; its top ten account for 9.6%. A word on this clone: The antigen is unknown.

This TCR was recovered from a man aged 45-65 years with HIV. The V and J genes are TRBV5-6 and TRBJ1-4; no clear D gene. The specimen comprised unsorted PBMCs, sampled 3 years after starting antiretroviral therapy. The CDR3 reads CASSLNGPTNEKLFF. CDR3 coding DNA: TGTGCCAGCAGCTTGAATGGACCAACTAATGAAAAACTGTTTTTT.